The TCR beta chain described here comes from a study of Ad26.COV2.S vaccination and SARS-CoV-2 variants. Measured with immunoSEQ multiplex PCR; TCRdb has only the in-frame clones, and not every one. Counted here are about 350,000 clones, approximately 86% occurring once; the ten biggest clones make up roughly 10%. Deletions cut 5 bases from V and 3 bases from J, with 16 bases between. Germline CDR1 is LGHNA and CDR2 is YSLEER. CDR3 size: 15 residues. Findings and caveats of the study: Vaccine recipients and placebo recipients showed similar non-spike TCR breadth.

The treatment was: 15 to 20 received Ad26.COV2.S at low or high dose, single or two shots; 5 received placebo; per-sample allocation not given. Sampling was done on day 63 after the first vaccine or placebo injection. An adult donor aged 18-55 years was enrolled in Boston. In the case of this clone: Its antigen is as yet unknown.

The chain carries TRBV4-3 and TRBJ1-1; D remains unclear. The specimen comprised peripheral blood, sampled in a trial of Ad26.COV2.S vaccine versus placebo. This TCR was sampled from a person between 18 and 59 years old who received the Ad26.COV2.S COVID-19 vaccine or a placebo. CDR3 coding DNA: TGCGCCAGCAGCTCCCTTCAAACAGAGGACACTGAAGCTTTCTTT. This codes for CASSSLQTEDTEAFF.